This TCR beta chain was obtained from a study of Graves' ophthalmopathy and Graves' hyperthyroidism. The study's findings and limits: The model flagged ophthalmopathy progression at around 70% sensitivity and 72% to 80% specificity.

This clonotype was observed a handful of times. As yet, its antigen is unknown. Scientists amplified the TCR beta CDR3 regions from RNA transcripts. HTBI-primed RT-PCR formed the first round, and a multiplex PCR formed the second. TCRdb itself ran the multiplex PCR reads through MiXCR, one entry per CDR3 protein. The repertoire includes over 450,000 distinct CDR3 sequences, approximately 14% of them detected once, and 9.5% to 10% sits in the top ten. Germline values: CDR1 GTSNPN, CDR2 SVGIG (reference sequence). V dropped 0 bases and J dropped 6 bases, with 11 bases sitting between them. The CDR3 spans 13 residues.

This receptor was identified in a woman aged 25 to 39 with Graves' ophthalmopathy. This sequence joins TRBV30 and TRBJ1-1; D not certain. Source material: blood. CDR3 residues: CAWSVIGLAEAFF. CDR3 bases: TGTGCCTGGAGTGTAATCGGTTTAGCTGAAGCTTTCTTT.